These T cell receptor beta chains were read from a single sample in a study of blood T cell repertoires in COVID-19. Using immunoSEQ multiplex PCR, the repertoire was profiled, and TCRdb retains in-frame clones only, with some absent. In the table there are more than 45,000 clones, approximately 84% of which are singletons. Source material: peripheral blood. These receptors all come from a woman over 75 with COVID-19, enrolled during active disease. Each CDR3 is given with its conserved first and last residue. Fields, in order: V gene, D gene, J gene, clone size, CDR3 DNA, CDR3 protein. A D gene is named only where the DNA matches it firmly. Only part of the rows carry a size: once, few, many, or a class if the clone is expanded.

>TRBV6-5|TRBD1|TRBJ1-5|.
TGTGCCAGCAGTTACTTGGGACAGGGGGATCAGCCCCAGCATTTT
CASSYLGQGDQPQHF
>TRBV29-1|.|TRBJ1-5|.
TGCAGCGTCCGGGGGGGAGGCCAGCCCCAGCATTTT
CSVRGGGQPQHF
>TRBV20-1|.|TRBJ2-5|.
TGCAGTGCCCCTCGGTTGGAGACCCAGTACTTC
CSAPRLETQYF
>TRBV4-1|.|TRBJ1-5|.
TGCGCCAGCAGCCATGCATATCGGACGGACTATAGCAATCAGCCCCAGCATTTT
CASSHAYRTDYSNQPQHF
>TRBV7-2|.|TRBJ1-2|few
TGTGCCAGCAGGCTCGAGGGCTATTACTATGGCTACACCTTC
CASRLEGYYYGYTF
>TRBV15|.|TRBJ1-6|.
TGTGCCACCAGCAGAGATCAGGGACACCTCAATTCACCCCTCCACTTT
CATSRDQGHLNSPLHF
>TRBV5-1|.|TRBJ1-1|.
TGCGCCAGCAGCTTGGATGGGACACCAAGCCTGGGCACTGAAGCTTTCTTT
CASSLDGTPSLGTEAFF
>TRBV19|TRBD1|TRBJ1-5|.
TGTGCCAGTAGTATCGACAGGGGGATCTATCAGCCCCAGCATTTT
CASSIDRGIYQPQHF
>TRBV19|.|TRBJ1-5|once
TGTGCCAGTAGAAAAGTCTCGACAAATAATCAGCCCCAGCATTTT
CASRKVSTNNQPQHF
>TRBV19|TRBD1|TRBJ2-2|.
TGTGCCAGTAGCCGGGGACAGAGTCGCACCGGGGAGCTGTTTTTT
CASSRGQSRTGELFF
>TRBV6-4|.|TRBJ1-2|.
TGTGCCAGCAGTGACTCTGGCAGTTCTGGCTACACCTTC
CASSDSGSSGYTF
>TRBV7-2|.|TRBJ2-2|.
TGTGCCAGCAGCTTATCGGTCACCGGGGAGCTGTTTTTT
CASSLSVTGELFF
>TRBV19|.|TRBJ1-5|.
TGTGCCAGTAGTATTACAGGAACCTTCAATCAGCCCCAGCATTTT
CASSITGTFNQPQHF
>TRBV6-4|TRBD1|TRBJ1-2|.
TGTGCCAGCAGAGCCGGGACAGGGGATGGCTACACCTTC
CASRAGTGDGYTF
>TRBV6-5|TRBD1|TRBJ2-4|.
TGTGCCAGCAGTTTCGACAGGGGTCCCAAAAACATTCAGTACTTC
CASSFDRGPKNIQYF
>TRBV18|TRBD1|TRBJ1-2|.
TGTGCCAGCTCACCTTTCGGACAGGGAATGCCCTATGGCTACACCTTC
CASSPFGQGMPYGYTF
>TRBV28|.|TRBJ2-7|.
TGTGCCAGCAGCGACTCAGCAGCAAGGGCAGGGTTATACGAGCAGTACTTC
CASSDSAARAGLYEQYF
>TRBV19|TRBD1|TRBJ1-1|.
TGTGCCAGTCGGACAGGGGGGAACACTGAAGCTTTCTTT
CASRTGGNTEAFF
>TRBV19|.|TRBJ1-6|.
TGTGCCAGTAGTGACGGCAGGGATTCACCCCTCCACTTT
CASSDGRDSPLHF
>TRBV3-1/TRBV3-2|TRBD1|TRBJ1-4|.
TGTGCCAGCAGCCTGACAGGGGCCGGGGAAAAACTGTTTTTT
CASSLTGAGEKLFF
>TRBV5-1|TRBD1|TRBJ1-2|.
TGCGCCAGCAAACTAGATGACAGGGGCTATGGCTACACCTTC
CASKLDDRGYGYTF
>TRBV5-1|.|TRBJ2-3|.
TGCGCCAGCAGCTTGGTCTCGGGAGTCGGCACAGATACGCAGTATTTT
CASSLVSGVGTDTQYF
>TRBV28|.|TRBJ1-1|.
.
CASSLGTGQGFSAFF
>TRBV7-9|TRBD1|TRBJ1-2|.
TGTGCCAGCAGCCATGAGGGACAGGGGGGCGGCTACACCTTC
CASSHEGQGGGYTF
>TRBV18|.|TRBJ1-3|.
TGTGCCAGCTCCCTCCGCAGTTATTCTGGAAACACCATATATTTT
CASSLRSYSGNTIYF
>TRBV7-9|TRBD1|TRBJ2-7|.
TGTGCCAGCAGCTCGCCGGGACAGGGTTCCCGTTACGAGCAGTACTTC
CASSSPGQGSRYEQYF
>TRBV7-9|.|TRBJ1-1|.
TGTGCCAGCAGCCTCACAGGTACCACTGAAGCTTTCTTT
CASSLTGTTEAFF
>TRBV6-5|TRBD1|TRBJ1-6|.
TGTGCCAGCAGTTACTCCAACAGGGGTAATTCACCCCTCCACTTT
CASSYSNRGNSPLHF
>TRBV14|TRBD1|TRBJ1-1|.
TGTGCCAGCAGCCACAGGGGGGCGAAGGCTGAAGCTTTCTTT
CASSHRGAKAEAFF
>TRBV6-5|TRBD1|TRBJ1-2|.
TGTGCCAGCAGCCGCACAGGGGACCTTAACTATGGCTACACCTTC
CASSRTGDLNYGYTF
>TRBV7-9|TRBD2|TRBJ2-3|medium-sized
TGTGCCAGCAGCCCACCTAGCGGGAGAGGTGCAGATACGCAGTATTTT
CASSPPSGRGADTQYF
>TRBV18|TRBD1|TRBJ2-1|.
TGTGCCAGCTCACCGGGACAGCAATACAATGAGCAGTTCTTC
CASSPGQQYNEQFF
>TRBV7-9|TRBD2|TRBJ2-1|few
TGTGCCAGCAGCTGGGAGACTAGCGACGAGCAGTTCTTC
CASSWETSDEQFF
>TRBV19|TRBD1|TRBJ2-7|.
TGTGCCAGTAGTCCAGGGTCGAACAGGGGGCGAAGTCCCTACGAGCAGTACTTC
CASSPGSNRGRSPYEQYF
>TRBV27|TRBD1|TRBJ2-7|.
TGTGCCAGCAGCCGCCGTGGACAGGGCTACGAGCAGTACTTC
CASSRRGQGYEQYF
>TRBV3-1/TRBV3-2|TRBD1|TRBJ1-1|.
TGTGCCAGCAGCCCGGACAGGGACACTGAAGCTTTCTTT
CASSPDRDTEAFF
>TRBV6-5|.|TRBJ1-1|.
TGTGCCAGCAGTTCAGAAGTAACGGGAGCTTTCTTT
CASSSEVTGAFF
>TRBV28|.|TRBJ1-4|.
TGTGCCAGCAGTTTTGGCGGGACTAATGAAAAACTGTTTTTT
CASSFGGTNEKLFF
>TRBV19|TRBD1|TRBJ2-3|once
TGTGCCAGTAGACAACAGGGGGCTGTCACAGATACGCAGTATTTT
CASRQQGAVTDTQYF
>TRBV6-4|.|TRBJ2-6|once
TGTGCCAGCAGCCTCTCAGGGGGGCCTGGGGCCAACGTCCTGACTTTC
CASSLSGGPGANVLTF
>TRBV9|TRBD1|TRBJ1-1|.
TGTGCCAGCAGCCCCCCATCAACAGGGGGCACTGAAGCTTTCTTT
CASSPPSTGGTEAFF
>TRBV5-4|.|TRBJ2-7|.
TGTGCCAGCAGCCCGTATTATAGCTCCTACGAGCAGTACTTC
CASSPYYSSYEQYF
>TRBV7-5|.|TRBJ1-1|.
TGTGCCAGAAAAAGAGCCGGACAGTGGGAAAGGGAGGCTTTCTTT
CARKRAGQWEREAFF
>TRBV14|.|TRBJ1-1|.
TGTGCCAGCAGCCCCCGGGGGGCCGGCACTGAAGCTTTCTTT
CASSPRGAGTEAFF
>TRBV11-3|.|TRBJ2-1|.
TGTGCCAGCAGGACGACGGGTGCACGGGAGCAGTTCTTC
CASRTTGAREQFF
>TRBV29-1|.|TRBJ2-2|.
TGCAGCGTTGAAGAAGTGGGCAGGGAGCTGTTTTTT
CSVEEVGRELFF
>TRBV6-5|TRBD2|TRBJ2-1|.
TGTGCCAGCAGTTACAGGCGGGGGAGCTCCTACAATGAGCAGTTCTTC
CASSYRRGSSYNEQFF
>TRBV15|TRBD1|TRBJ1-2|.
TGTGCCACCAGCAGAGTCATCACAGGGGGGGATGGCTACACCTTC
CATSRVITGGDGYTF
>TRBV7-3|.|TRBJ2-3|.
TGTGCCAGCAGCCCTCCAGGGAGGACGCAGTATTTT
CASSPPGRTQYF
>TRBV9|.|TRBJ2-7|.
TGTGCCAGCAGCGTAGGGACAGCGGCCTCCTACGAGCAGTACTTC
CASSVGTAASYEQYF
>TRBV30|TRBD1|TRBJ1-4|.
TGTGCCTGGAGTGTAGGATGGACAGGGGAAGGAGAAAAACTGTTTTTT
CAWSVGWTGEGEKLFF
>TRBV18|TRBD1|TRBJ1-2|.
TGTGCCAGCTCACCACCGATGACAGGGGGCAACTATGGCTACACCTTC
CASSPPMTGGNYGYTF
>TRBV30|.|TRBJ2-2|.
TGTGCCTGGAGGACTTCGAACACCGGGGAGCTGTTTTTT
CAWRTSNTGELFF
>TRBV27|.|TRBJ2-1|.
TGTGCCAGCAGTTTTCTCGGGCAGGGGCGCGGGAATGAGCAGTTCTTC
CASSFLGQGRGNEQFF
>TRBV7-8|.|TRBJ2-7|few
TGTGCCAGCAGCCTCTCCGGGACTGTCAAAGGCGAGCAGTACTTC
CASSLSGTVKGEQYF